The sequence of this T cell receptor (beta chain) was determined in a study of CD8 T cells in ankylosing spondylitis. Study observations and caveats: Reports say disease-linked clones showed up significantly more in matched ankylosing spondylitis synovial fluid. With a CD8+ phenotype, disease-linked clones were relatively rare in peripheral blood. Made up of several highly homologous variants, a TCR beta motif appeared characteristic of ankylosing spondylitis blood.

This clonotype was picked up many times. Its specificity is not known. With molecular barcodes, quantitative 5'-RACE was used to make the TCR beta libraries. TCRdb used MiXCR to reprocess the 5' RACE reads, holding one entry per CDR3 protein. The sample contains approximately 250,000 distinct CDR3 sequences, roughly 25% of which appear only once. The origin of this receptor is a male donor with ankylosing spondylitis or in good health (not recorded which). Input material: blood, either unsorted or a sorted T cell fraction (not recorded which).

The CDR3 nucleotides read TGTGCCATCAGCCCGTACAGCTCCTACAATGAGCAGTTCTTC. Encoded protein: CAISPYSSYNEQFF. The chain links TRBV10-3 to TRBJ2-1, with D unresolved. The CDR3 extends over 14 amino acids. CDR1 and CDR2 from the germline V gene are ENHRY and SYGVKD. V was cut by 6 bases and J by 0 bases, with 9 bases left in between.